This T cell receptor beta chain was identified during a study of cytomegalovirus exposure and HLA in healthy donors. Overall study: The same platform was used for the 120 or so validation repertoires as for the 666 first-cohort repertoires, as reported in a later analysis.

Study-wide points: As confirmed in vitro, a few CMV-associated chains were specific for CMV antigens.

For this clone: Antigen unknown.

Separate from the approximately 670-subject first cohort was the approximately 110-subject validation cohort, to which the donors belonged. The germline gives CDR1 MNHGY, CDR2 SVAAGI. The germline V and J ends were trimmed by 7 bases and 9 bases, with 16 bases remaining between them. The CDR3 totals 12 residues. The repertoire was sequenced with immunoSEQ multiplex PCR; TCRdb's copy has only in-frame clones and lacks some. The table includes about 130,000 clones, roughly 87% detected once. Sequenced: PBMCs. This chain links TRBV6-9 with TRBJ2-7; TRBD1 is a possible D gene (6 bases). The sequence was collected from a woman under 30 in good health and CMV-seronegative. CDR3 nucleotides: TGTGCCAGCACTACAGGGTTGTTCGGGCAGTACGTC. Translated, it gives CASTTGLFGQYV.